This T cell receptor beta chain was recovered during a study of human T cells and chemical hapten exposure (dated by TCRdb to about 2021). General notes on the study: For sensitization, 2% DPC in acetone was applied to a 2 cm by 2 cm area of upper inner arm skin. About 29 alopecia patients gave blood for TCR sequencing at one to four time points (pre-sensitization, 2, 6 and 24 weeks). The mostly female patient cohort included alopecia areata with under or over 50% scalp involvement, alopecia totalis and alopecia universalis. Blood samples were taken from patients before sensitization (week 0) and then at 2, 6 and about 24 weeks after DPC sensitization. Weekly therapeutic DPC doses were additionally applied to the scalp of patients throughout the roughly 24-week study period. Patch testing was done on the upper back using Finn chambers containing 0.01% DPC, and results were scored after 6 days according to International Contact Dermatitis Research Group standards. In alopecia patients, the study followed how the peripheral blood TCR repertoire changed in vivo over primary and secondary sensitization to diphenylcyclopropenone (DPC), a hapten. Libraries were pooled for sequencing, and per-sample TCR yields varied mainly because of small differences in library volumes within the pool.

What this sample's time point label stands for: pre-sensitization, week 0. What this sample's treatment or condition label stands for: therapeutic diphenylcyclopropenone sensitization with weekly scalp DPC. At every patch-test visit, the blood draw took place before the patch test was put on. Patients were eligible if aged 18 to 70, diagnosed with alopecia and judged suitable for DPC therapy, and pregnant patients were excluded. Total RNA was isolated from unfractionated whole blood collected in Tempus Blood RNA tubes. Study-level results and caveats: Compared with pre-sensitization or healthy control sets, expanded TCRs formed significantly more large CDR3 similarity clusters, which is consistent with antigen-driven responses. DPC sensitization did not change how many TCRs were above 1 in 1000 frequency, and no evidence was found of alterations in global repertoire structure. After repeated subsampling, the strength of the expansion versus patch-test correlation and the threshold at which it became significant changed. All patients had alopecia, a presumed autoimmune disease, so their immune response might differ from that of healthy individuals. Patch test score was positively correlated with the number of PT1 expanded TCRs, with significance at thresholds 8, 16 and 32 but not at 4.

As concerns this clonotype: The antigen it binds to is not known. Within one base of it there is no much larger clone, and no base qualities were kept.

The library was built by means of RACE. TCRdb names NextSeq 500 as the instrument used. Library preparation attached unique molecular identifiers to individual cDNA molecules for quantitative, reproducible TCR counting. Each blood RNA sample was used to sequence both TCR alpha and TCR beta chains. In the source study's methods: A median of around 96,000 TCRs per sample was observed, with a range of 23,224 to 690,600. V, J and CDR3 annotation of the TCR reads was performed with the Decombinator software suite. Every sample was subsampled to the same number of TCRs (28,000) for the PS versus PT1 abundance plots. TCRs were defined as expanded if absent before sensitization and observed at least eight times at the 2-week time point. TCRdb reprocessing: public reads trimmed at Q25 with fastp, clones called with MiXCR, in-frame beta chains kept. Each CDR3 protein appears once, grouped with its most common genes and DNA. These V and J calls originate from TCRdb's pipeline instead of the authors' own analysis. The sample table lists around 120,000 distinct CDR3 sequences, approximately 15% of them with a count of one. The ten largest clones add up to around 2.7% of the sample.

CDR1 and CDR2, per the germline V gene, are SGHVS and FQNEAQ. The V end loses 5 bases and the J end loses 2 bases, and a stretch of 10 bases separates them. The CDR3, from cysteine to phenylalanine, totals 13 residues. Just the 39-base CDR3 DNA is kept, in frame starting at base 1. The sequences come from whole blood, collected in connection with sensitization to the hapten diphenylcyclopropenone (DPC). This receptor was obtained from a woman between 18 and 30 years old with alopecia areata. Some clones in this sample may be carry-over from other donors' samples. Rearrangement joined TRBV7-8 to TRBJ2-7; the D gene remains uncertain. The DNA sequence reads TGTGCCAGCAGCCGACAAGGGCCCTACGAGCAGTACTTC. It translates as CASSRQGPYEQYF.